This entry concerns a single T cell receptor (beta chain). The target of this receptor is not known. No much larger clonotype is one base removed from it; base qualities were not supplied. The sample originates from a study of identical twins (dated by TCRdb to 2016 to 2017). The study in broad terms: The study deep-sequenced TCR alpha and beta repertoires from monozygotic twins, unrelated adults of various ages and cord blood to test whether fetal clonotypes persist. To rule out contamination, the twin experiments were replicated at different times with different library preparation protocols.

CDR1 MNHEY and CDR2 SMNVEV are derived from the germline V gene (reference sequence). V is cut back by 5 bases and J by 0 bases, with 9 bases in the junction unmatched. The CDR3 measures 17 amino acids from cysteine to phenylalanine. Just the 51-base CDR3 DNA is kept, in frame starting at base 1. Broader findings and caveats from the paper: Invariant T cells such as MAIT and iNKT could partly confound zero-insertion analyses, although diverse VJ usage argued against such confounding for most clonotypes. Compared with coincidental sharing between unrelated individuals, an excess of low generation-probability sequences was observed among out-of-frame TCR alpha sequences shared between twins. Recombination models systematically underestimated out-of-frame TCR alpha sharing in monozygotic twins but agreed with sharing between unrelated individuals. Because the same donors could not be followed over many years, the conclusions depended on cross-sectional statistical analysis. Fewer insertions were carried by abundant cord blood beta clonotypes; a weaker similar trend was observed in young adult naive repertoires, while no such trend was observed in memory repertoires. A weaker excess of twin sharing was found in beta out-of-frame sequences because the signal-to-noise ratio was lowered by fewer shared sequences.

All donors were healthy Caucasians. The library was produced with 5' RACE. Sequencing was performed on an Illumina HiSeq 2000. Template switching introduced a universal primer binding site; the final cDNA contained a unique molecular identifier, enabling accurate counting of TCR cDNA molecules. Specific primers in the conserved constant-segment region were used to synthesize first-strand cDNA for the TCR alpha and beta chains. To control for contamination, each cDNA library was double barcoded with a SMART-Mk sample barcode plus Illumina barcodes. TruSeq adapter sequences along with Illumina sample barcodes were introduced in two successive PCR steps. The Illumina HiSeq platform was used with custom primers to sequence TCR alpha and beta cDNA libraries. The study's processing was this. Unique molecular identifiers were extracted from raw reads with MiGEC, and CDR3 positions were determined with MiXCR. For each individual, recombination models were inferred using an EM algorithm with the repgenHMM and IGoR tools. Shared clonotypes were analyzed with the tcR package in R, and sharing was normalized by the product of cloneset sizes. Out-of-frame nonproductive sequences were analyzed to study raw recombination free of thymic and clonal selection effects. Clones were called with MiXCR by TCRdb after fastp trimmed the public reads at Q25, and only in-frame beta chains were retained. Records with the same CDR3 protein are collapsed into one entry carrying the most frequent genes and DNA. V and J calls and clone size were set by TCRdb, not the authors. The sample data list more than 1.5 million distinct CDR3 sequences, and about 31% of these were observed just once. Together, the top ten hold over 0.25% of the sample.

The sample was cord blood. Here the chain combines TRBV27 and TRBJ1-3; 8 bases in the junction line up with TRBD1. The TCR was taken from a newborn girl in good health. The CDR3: CASSPSRDRYSGNTIYF. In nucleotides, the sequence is TGTGCCAGCAGTCCGTCCCGGGACAGGTACTCTGGAAACACCATATATTTT.